This T cell receptor (beta chain) was found in a study of blood T cells in healthy people across ages. Study information: There was about one barcoded beta molecule captured by template switching per two T cells. Study-level points and caveats: Higher diversity and more naive CD4+ cells were features of long-lived donors, compared to aged donors.

This clonotype has a count of ten or more. The antigen remains unidentified. V dropped 0 bases and J dropped 2 bases, with 7 bases sitting between them. Per germline, CDR1 MNHEY and CDR2 SVGAGI. The CDR3 loop spans 14 amino acids. Through a sample-barcoded 5' primer and a J-beta primer mix, a second PCR was run for about 6 to 12 cycles. The template-switch adaptor was a 5' adaptor with 12 random nucleotides. It tagged each cDNA molecule. TCRdb called the 5' RACE reads again in MiXCR, with one record for every CDR3 protein. This sample has 550,000 to 800,000 distinct CDR3 sequences; about 30% occur once, and the top ten carry approximately 15%. Total RNA extraction produced at least 5.5 micrograms (per sample) for the study.

This sequence joins TRBV6-5 and TRBJ1-2; the D gene is possibly TRBD1 (5 bases). The sample taken for sequencing was blood. The source is a woman of 80 years or more in good health. The DNA of the CDR3 is TGTGCCAGCAGTTACTCGGGGGGAAACTATGGCTACACCTTC. This sequence encodes CASSYSGGNYGYTF.